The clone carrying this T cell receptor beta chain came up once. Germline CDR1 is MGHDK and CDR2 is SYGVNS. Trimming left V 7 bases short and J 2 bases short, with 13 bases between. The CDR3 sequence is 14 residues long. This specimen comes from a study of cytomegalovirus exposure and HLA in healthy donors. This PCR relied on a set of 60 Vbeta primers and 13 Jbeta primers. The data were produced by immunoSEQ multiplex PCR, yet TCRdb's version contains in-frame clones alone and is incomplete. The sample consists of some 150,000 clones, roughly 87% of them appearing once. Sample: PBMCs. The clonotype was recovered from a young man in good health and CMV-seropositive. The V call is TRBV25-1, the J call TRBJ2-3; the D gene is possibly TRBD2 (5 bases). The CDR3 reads CASTDYSFTDTQYF. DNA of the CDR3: TGTGCCAGCACAGACTATTCTTTCACAGATACGCAGTATTTT. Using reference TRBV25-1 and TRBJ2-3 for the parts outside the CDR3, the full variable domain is EADIYQTPRYLVIGTGKKITLECSQTMGHDKMYWYQQDPGMELHLIHYSYGVNSTEKGDLSSESTVSRIRTEHFPLTLESARPSHTSQYLCASTDYSFTDTQYFGPGTRLTVL.